This is a list of T cell receptor beta chains from one sample in a study of blood T cell repertoires in COVID-19. Data came from immunoSEQ multiplex PCR; TCRdb stores just in-frame clones and leaves some out. The repertoire consists of nearly 350,000 clones, with roughly 90% occurring once and the leading ten covering around 7.9%. The specimen was peripheral blood. All receptors come from a woman in her seventies with COVID-19, enrolled during active disease. CDR3s include the opening cysteine and the closing phenylalanine or tryptophan. A D gene is named only where the DNA matches it firmly. Clone size is shown for a subset of rows, as once, few, many or a class of expanded clone.

-,TRBJ2-7,-,TRBV19,CASISSSYEQYF,TGTGCCAGTATCTCGAGCTCCTACGAGCAGTACTTC
-,TRBJ1-2,-,TRBV19,CASSPTANYGYTF,TGTGCCAGTAGTCCCACAGCTAACTATGGCTACACCTTC
TRBD1,TRBJ2-7,-,TRBV5-5,CASSPGGSYEQYF,TGTGCCAGCAGCCCAGGGGGATCCTACGAGCAGTACTTC
TRBD1,TRBJ2-7,once,TRBV5-1,CASSSGQETYEQYF,TGCGCCAGCAGCTCGGGACAGGAAACCTACGAGCAGTACTTC
TRBD2,TRBJ2-3,-,TRBV2,CASRSSGGADDTQYF,TGTGCCAGCAGGTCTAGCGGGGGGGCCGACGATACGCAGTATTTT
-,TRBJ1-6,few,TRBV7-9,CASSFGGFNSPLHF,TGTGCCAGCAGCTTTGGCGGATTTAATTCACCCCTCCACTTT
-,TRBJ1-1,-,TRBV10-2,CASSEMYSAEAFF,TGCGCCAGCAGTGAGATGTATTCGGCTGAAGCTTTCTTT
TRBD1,TRBJ1-1,-,TRBV6-1,CASSEWGQGSTEAFF,TGTGCCAGCAGTGAATGGGGACAGGGGAGCACTGAAGCTTTCTTT
TRBD2,TRBJ2-3,-,TRBV5-6,CASSRWTSGGTFTDTQYF,TGTGCCAGCAGCCGGTGGACTAGCGGGGGGACGTTCACAGATACGCAGTATTTT
-,TRBJ1-6,-,TRBV5-6,CASSNGQFNSPLHF,TGTGCCAGCAGCAACGGACAGTTCAATTCACCCCTCCACTTT
TRBD1,TRBJ1-6,-,TRBV7-2,CASSNTGQAPLHF,TGTGCCAGCAGCAATACAGGACAGGCACCCCTCCACTTT
TRBD1,TRBJ1-1,-,TRBV27,CASSSARTGILNTEAFF,TGTGCCAGCAGTTCCGCCAGGACAGGGATTCTGAACACTGAAGCTTTCTTT
TRBD2,TRBJ2-1,-,TRBV27,CASSSPGLAGGHGYNEQFF,TGTGCCAGCAGTTCTCCGGGACTAGCGGGGGGGCATGGCTACAATGAGCAGTTCTTC
TRBD1,TRBJ1-4,-,TRBV3-1/TRBV3-2,CASSQDRFGTGVEKLFF,TGTGCCAGCAGCCAAGATCGGTTTGGGACAGGGGTCGAAAAACTGTTTTTT
-,TRBJ2-3,-,TRBV30,CAWTPGSSTDTQYF,TGTGCCTGGACCCCGGGGTCAAGCACAGATACGCAGTATTTT
-,TRBJ2-7,-,TRBV4-1,CASSPGRGRTYEQYF,TGCGCCAGCAGCCCTGGGCGGGGGCGAACCTACGAGCAGTACTTC
-,TRBJ2-3,once,TRBV19,CASLDRPASTDTQYF,TGTGCCAGCTTAGACAGGCCCGCTAGCACAGATACGCAGTATTTT
TRBD1,TRBJ1-6,-,TRBV19,CASSGDRGVSPLHF,TGTGCCAGTAGTGGTGACAGGGGGGTTTCACCCCTCCACTTT
TRBD1,TRBJ1-2,-,TRBV6-1,CASSEEGFRGRGGYTF,TGTGCCAGCAGTGAGGAGGGGTTCAGGGGGCGAGGTGGCTACACCTTC
-,TRBJ1-1,-,TRBV30,CAWHTFRVRKGEAFF,TGTGCCTGGCATACCTTCAGGGTGAGGAAGGGTGAAGCTTTCTTT
-,TRBJ1-4,-,TRBV19,CASSIAGQVFF,TGTGCCAGTAGTATAGCAGGGCAGGTGTTTTTT
-,TRBJ1-2,few,TRBV13,CASSLTGTPNYGYTF,TGTGCCAGCAGCTTGACCGGGACACCGAACTATGGCTACACCTTC
-,TRBJ2-7,-,TRBV19,CASSISTLYEQYF,TGTGCCAGTAGTATCTCCACTCTATACGAGCAGTACTTC
-,TRBJ1-1,-,TRBV7-2,CASSLVTGAEAFF,TGTGCCAGCAGCTTAGTTACAGGAGCTGAAGCTTTCTTT
TRBD2,TRBJ2-1,-,TRBV6-5,CATLPHGGAGNEQFF,TGTGCCACCCTCCCCCACGGGGGGGCTGGGAATGAGCAGTTCTTC
-,TRBJ1-4,-,TRBV18,CASSQGRDEKLFF,TGTGCCAGCTCACAGGGGAGGGATGAAAAACTGTTTTTT
TRBD2,TRBJ2-1,-,TRBV7-6,CASSPRLARGPNEQFF,TGTGCCAGCAGCCCCCGACTAGCACGGGGCCCAAATGAGCAGTTCTTC
TRBD2,TRBJ2-1,-,TRBV25-1,CASSGLAGGPSEQFF,TGTGCCAGCAGTGGACTAGCGGGGGGGCCCAGTGAGCAGTTCTTC
TRBD1,TRBJ1-3,-,TRBV2,CASSRDRSGNTIYF,TGTGCCAGCAGTAGGGACAGGTCTGGAAACACCATATATTTT
-,TRBJ1-2,-,TRBV24-1,CATSDGGDNNYGYTF,TGTGCCACCAGTGACGGGGGGGACAACAACTATGGCTACACCTTC
TRBD2,TRBJ2-7,-,TRBV18,CASKSSGTYEQYF,TGTGCCAGCAAATCTAGCGGGACCTACGAGCAGTACTTC